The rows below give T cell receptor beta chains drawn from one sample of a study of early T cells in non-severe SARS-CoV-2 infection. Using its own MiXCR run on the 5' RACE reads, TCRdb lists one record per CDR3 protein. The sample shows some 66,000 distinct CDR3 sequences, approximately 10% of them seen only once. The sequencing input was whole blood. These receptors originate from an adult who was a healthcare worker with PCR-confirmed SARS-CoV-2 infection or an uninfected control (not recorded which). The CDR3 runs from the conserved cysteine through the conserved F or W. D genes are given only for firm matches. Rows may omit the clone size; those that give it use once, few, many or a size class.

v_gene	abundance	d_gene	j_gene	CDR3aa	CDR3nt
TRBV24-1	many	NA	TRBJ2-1	CATSDYIDGNNEQFF	TGTGCCACCAGTGATTACATAGACGGGAACAATGAGCAGTTCTTC
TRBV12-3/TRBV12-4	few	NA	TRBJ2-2	CASGGGTGELFF	TGTGCCAGCGGAGGGGGAACCGGGGAGCTGTTTTTT
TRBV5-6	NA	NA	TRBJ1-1	CASSQWGAYTEAFF	TGTGCCAGCAGCCAATGGGGGGCGTACACTGAAGCTTTCTTT
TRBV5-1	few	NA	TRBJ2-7	CASSSQGNEQYF	TGCGCCAGCAGCTCTCAGGGGAACGAGCAGTACTTC
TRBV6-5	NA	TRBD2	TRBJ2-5	CASSPLAGLRETQYF	TGTGCCAGCAGTCCTCTAGCGGGTTTAAGGGAGACCCAGTACTTC
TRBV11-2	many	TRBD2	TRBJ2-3	CASKLAGGGDTQYF	TGTGCCAGCAAACTAGCGGGAGGGGGCGATACGCAGTATTTT
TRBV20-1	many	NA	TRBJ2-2	CSASRLESNTGELFF	TGCAGTGCTTCAAGACTAGAGTCGAACACCGGGGAGCTGTTTTTT
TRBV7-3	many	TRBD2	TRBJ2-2	CASSLYRTSGELFF	TGTGCCAGCAGCTTATATCGGACTAGCGGCGAGCTGTTTTTT
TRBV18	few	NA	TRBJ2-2	CASTFWNRNTGELFF	TGTGCCAGCACCTTCTGGAACAGGAACACCGGGGAGCTGTTTTTT
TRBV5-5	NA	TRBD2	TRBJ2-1	CASSLQLARAYNEQFF	TGTGCCAGCAGCTTGCAACTAGCGCGGGCCTACAATGAGCAGTTCTTC
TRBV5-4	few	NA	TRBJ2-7	CASSLVWGRDEQYF	TGTGCCAGCAGCTTGGTTTGGGGGCGCGACGAGCAGTACTTC
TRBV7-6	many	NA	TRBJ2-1	CASSLGIRPTPGNEQFF	TGTGCCAGCAGCTTAGGAATCCGGCCCACGCCGGGTAATGAGCAGTTCTTC
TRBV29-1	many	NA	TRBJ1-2	CSSVGETSIGYTF	TGCAGCTCCGTGGGGGAGACGAGCATTGGCTACACCTTC
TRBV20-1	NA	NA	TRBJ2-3	CSAPNQRSSTDTQYF	TGCAGTGCTCCTAACCAGCGGTCTAGCACAGATACGCAGTATTTT
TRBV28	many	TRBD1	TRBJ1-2	CASRPPDRASNYGYTF	TGTGCCAGCAGACCCCCGGACAGGGCCTCTAACTATGGCTACACCTTC
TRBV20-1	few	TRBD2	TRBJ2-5	CSARALLAGDQETQYF	TGCAGTGCTAGAGCCCTCCTAGCGGGAGATCAAGAGACCCAGTACTTC
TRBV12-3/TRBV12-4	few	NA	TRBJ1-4	CASSLVGVGNEKLFF	TGTGCCAGCAGTTTAGTGGGGGTGGGGAATGAAAAACTGTTTTTT
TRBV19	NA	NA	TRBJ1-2	CASSLGHASNYGYTF	TGTGCCAGTAGTTTGGGACACGCCAGTAACTATGGCTACACCTTC
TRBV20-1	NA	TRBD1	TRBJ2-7	CSTSDRDVYEQYF	TGCAGTACCTCGGACAGGGACGTCTACGAGCAGTACTTC
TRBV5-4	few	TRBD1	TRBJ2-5	CASSPRTGPQETQYF	TGTGCCAGCAGCCCCCGGACAGGCCCCCAAGAGACCCAGTACTTC
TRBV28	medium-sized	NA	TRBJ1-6	CASSFFGRGNSPLHF	TGTGCCAGCAGTTTCTTTGGCAGGGGTAATTCACCCCTCCACTTT
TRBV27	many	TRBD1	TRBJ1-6	CASSLRGPQSRSYNSPLHF	TGTGCCAGCAGTTTGAGGGGGCCACAGTCCCGCTCCTATAATTCACCCCTCCACTTT
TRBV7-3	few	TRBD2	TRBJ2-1	CASSLTWSASGSLDYNEQFF	TGTGCCAGCAGCTTAACTTGGTCGGCTAGCGGGAGTCTTGACTACAATGAGCAGTTCTTC
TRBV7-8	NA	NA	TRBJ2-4	CASSLELRRGKNIQYF	TGTGCCAGCAGCTTAGAGCTTAGGAGGGGAAAAAACATTCAGTACTTC
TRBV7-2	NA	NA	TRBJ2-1	CASSLVRRQGNNEQFF	TGTGCCAGCAGCTTAGTTCGCCGGCAGGGGAACAATGAGCAGTTCTTC
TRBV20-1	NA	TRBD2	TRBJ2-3	CSARSSGVGTDTQYF	TGCAGTGCTAGGTCCAGCGGGGTGGGCACAGATACGCAGTATTTT
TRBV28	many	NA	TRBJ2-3	CASSLGGYSTDTQYF	TGTGCCAGCAGTTTAGGCGGGTATAGCACAGATACGCAGTATTTT
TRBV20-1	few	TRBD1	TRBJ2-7	CSAREQGAAAQYF	TGCAGTGCTCGGGAACAGGGGGCGGCTGCGCAGTACTTC
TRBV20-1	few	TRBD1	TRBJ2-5	CSARVWDRQETQYF	TGCAGTGCTAGAGTCTGGGACAGACAAGAGACCCAGTACTTC
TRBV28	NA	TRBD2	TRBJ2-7	CASSPGGGSEQYF	TGTGCCAGCAGTCCCGGGGGAGGGAGCGAGCAGTACTTC
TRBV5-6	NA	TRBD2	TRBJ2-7	CASSFIEAGGPYEQYF	TGTGCCAGCAGCTTTATCGAAGCGGGAGGGCCGTACGAGCAGTACTTC
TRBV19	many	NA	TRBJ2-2	CASSLRAGELFF	TGTGCCAGTAGCTTGCGGGCCGGGGAGCTGTTTTTT
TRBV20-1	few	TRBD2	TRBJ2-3	CSARSFGLAVYTDTQYF	TGCAGTGCTAGATCCTTCGGACTAGCGGTCTACACAGATACGCAGTATTTT
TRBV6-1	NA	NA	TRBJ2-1	CASRNFLVENEQFF	TGTGCCAGCAGGAACTTCCTAGTTGAAAATGAGCAGTTCTTC
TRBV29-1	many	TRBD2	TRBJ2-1	CSVGRSGRINSYNEQFF	TGCAGCGTTGGGAGGAGCGGGAGAATTAACTCCTACAATGAGCAGTTCTTC
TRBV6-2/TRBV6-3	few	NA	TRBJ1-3	CASSAWRGNTIYF	TGTGCCAGCAGTGCCTGGAGAGGGAACACCATATATTTT
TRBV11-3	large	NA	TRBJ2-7	CASSLGDEQYF	TGTGCCAGCAGCTTAGGGGACGAGCAGTACTTC
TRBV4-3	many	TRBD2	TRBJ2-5	CASSQDAPGTSFETQYF	TGCGCCAGCAGCCAAGATGCCCCCGGGACTAGTTTTGAGACCCAGTACTTC
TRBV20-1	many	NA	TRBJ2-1	CSASRVRGVELYNEQFF	TGCAGTGCTAGCCGGGTTCGCGGCGTAGAACTATACAATGAGCAGTTCTTC
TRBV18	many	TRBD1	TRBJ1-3	CASSPIGQENTIYF	TGTGCCAGCTCACCAATCGGACAGGAAAACACCATATATTTT
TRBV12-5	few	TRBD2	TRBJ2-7	CARAGDPYEQYF	TGTGCTAGAGCGGGAGACCCCTACGAGCAGTACTTC
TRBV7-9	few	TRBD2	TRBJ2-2	CASSGGTSGRGAINTGELFF	TGTGCCAGCAGCGGCGGGACTAGCGGGCGAGGTGCCATTAACACCGGGGAGCTGTTTTTT
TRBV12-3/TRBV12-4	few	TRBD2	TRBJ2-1	CASSSNLNSGLAGGDEQFF	TGTGCCAGCAGTTCGAATTTAAACTCGGGACTAGCGGGAGGCGATGAGCAGTTCTTC
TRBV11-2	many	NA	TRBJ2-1	CASSSGLRSSYNEQFF	TGTGCCAGCAGCTCGGGACTCCGTAGCTCCTACAATGAGCAGTTCTTC
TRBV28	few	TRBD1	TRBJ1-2	CASSFPGQGKAGNYGYTF	TGTGCCAGCAGTTTCCCCGGACAGGGGAAGGCAGGAAACTATGGCTACACCTTC
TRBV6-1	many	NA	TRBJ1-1	CASSENTEAFF	TGTGCCAGCAGTGAAAACACTGAAGCTTTCTTT
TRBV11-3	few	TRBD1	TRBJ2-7	CASSPGQGESYEQYF	TGTGCCAGCAGCCCTGGACAGGGGGAATCCTACGAGCAGTACTTC
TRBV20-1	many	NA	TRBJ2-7	CSARADSSLSEQYF	TGCAGTGCTAGAGCGGACAGCAGCCTGAGCGAGCAGTACTTC
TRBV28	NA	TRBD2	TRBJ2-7	CASSVTSGSNEQYF	TGTGCCAGCAGTGTGACTAGCGGGAGTAACGAGCAGTACTTC
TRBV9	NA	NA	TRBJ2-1	CASSVGPLYNEQFF	TGTGCCAGCAGCGTGGGACCCCTCTACAATGAGCAGTTCTTC
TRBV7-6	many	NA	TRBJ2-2	CASSLVRAGELFF	TGTGCCAGCAGCCTGGTCCGCGCCGGGGAGCTGTTTTTT
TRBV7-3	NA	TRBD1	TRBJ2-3	CASSFPRDSLYTDTQYF	TGTGCCAGCAGCTTCCCACGGGACAGTTTATACACAGATACGCAGTATTTT
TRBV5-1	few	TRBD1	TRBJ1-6	CASSLEQGAGSPLHF	TGCGCCAGCAGCTTGGAACAGGGGGCCGGGTCACCCCTCCACTTT
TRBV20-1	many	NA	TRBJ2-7	CSARDYYEQYF	TGCAGTGCTAGAGATTACTACGAGCAGTACTTC
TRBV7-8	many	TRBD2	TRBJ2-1	CASSSGTSGYNEQFF	TGTGCCAGCAGCTCCGGGACTAGCGGGTACAATGAGCAGTTCTTC
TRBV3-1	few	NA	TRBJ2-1	CASSRRPSGSPYNEQFF	TGTGCCAGCAGCCGCCGACCCAGCGGTAGCCCCTACAATGAGCAGTTCTTC
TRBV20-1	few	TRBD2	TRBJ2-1	CSASGTRGFNEQFF	TGCAGTGCTTCCGGGACTAGGGGTTTCAATGAGCAGTTCTTC